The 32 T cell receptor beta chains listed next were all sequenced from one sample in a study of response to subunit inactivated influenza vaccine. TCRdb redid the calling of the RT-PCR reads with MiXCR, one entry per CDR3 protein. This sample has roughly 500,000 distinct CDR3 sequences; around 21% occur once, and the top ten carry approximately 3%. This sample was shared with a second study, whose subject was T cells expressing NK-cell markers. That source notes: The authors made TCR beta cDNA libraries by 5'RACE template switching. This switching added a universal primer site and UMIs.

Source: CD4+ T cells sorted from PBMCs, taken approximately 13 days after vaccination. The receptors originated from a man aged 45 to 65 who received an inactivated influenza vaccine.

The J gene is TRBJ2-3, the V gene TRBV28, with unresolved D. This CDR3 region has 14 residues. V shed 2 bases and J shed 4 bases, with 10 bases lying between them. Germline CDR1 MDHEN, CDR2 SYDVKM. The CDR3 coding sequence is TGTGCCAGCAGTTTAATGGTGGGTGCAGATACGCAGTATTTT. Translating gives CASSLMVGADTQYF.

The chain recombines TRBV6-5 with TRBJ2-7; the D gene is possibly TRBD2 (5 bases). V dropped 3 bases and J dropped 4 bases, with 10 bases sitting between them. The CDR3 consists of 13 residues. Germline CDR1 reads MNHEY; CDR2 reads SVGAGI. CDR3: CASSYRSGYEQYF. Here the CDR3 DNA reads TGTGCCAGCAGTTATCGGAGCGGTTACGAGCAGTACTTC.

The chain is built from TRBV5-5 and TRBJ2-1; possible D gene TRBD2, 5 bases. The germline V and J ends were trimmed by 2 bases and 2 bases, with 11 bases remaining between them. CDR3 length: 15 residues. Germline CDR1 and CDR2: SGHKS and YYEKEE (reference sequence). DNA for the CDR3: TGTGCCAGCAGCTTTGTTTCGGGGACCTACAATGAGCAGTTCTTC. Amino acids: CASSFVSGTYNEQFF.

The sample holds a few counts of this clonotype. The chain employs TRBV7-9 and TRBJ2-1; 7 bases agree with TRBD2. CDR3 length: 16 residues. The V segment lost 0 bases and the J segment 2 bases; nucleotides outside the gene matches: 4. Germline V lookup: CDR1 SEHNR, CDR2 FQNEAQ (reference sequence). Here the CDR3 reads CASSLAFAGAYNEQFF. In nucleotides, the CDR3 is TGTGCCAGCAGCTTAGCGTTTGCGGGAGCCTACAATGAGCAGTTCTTC.

CDR3 loop: CASSVARSAGELFF. The CDR3 bases are TGTGCCAGCAGCGTAGCCAGGTCCGCCGGGGAGCTGTTTTTT. This rearrangement joins TRBV9 to TRBJ2-2; no clear D. This CDR3 spans 14 amino acids. V lost 0 bases, J lost 6 bases, and 9 bases lay in between. Germline V gene data show CDR1 as SGDLS and CDR2 as YYNGEE.

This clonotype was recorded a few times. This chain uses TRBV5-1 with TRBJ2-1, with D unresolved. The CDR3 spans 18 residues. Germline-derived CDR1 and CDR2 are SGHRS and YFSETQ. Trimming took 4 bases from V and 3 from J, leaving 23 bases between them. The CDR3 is CASSPKGLWQVGYNEQFF. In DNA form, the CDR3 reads TGCGCCAGCAGCCCTAAGGGCCTCTGGCAGGTGGGCTACAATGAGCAGTTCTTC.

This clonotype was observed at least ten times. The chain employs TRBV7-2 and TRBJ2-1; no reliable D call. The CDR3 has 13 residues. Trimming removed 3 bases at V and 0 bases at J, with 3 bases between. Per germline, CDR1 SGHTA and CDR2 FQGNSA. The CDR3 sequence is CASSFNSYNEQFF. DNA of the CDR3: TGTGCCAGCAGCTTCAACTCCTACAATGAGCAGTTCTTC.

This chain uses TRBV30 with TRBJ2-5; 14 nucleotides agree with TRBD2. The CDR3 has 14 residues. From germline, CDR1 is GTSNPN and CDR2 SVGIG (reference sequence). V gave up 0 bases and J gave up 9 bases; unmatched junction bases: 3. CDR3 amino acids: CAWSVGTSGGSQYF. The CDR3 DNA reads TGTGCCTGGAGTGTCGGGACTAGCGGGGGTTCCCAGTACTTC. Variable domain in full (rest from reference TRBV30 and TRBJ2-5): SQTIHQWPATLVQPVGSPLSLECTVEGTSNPNLYWYRQAAGRGLQLLFYSVGIGQISSEVPQNLSASRPQDRQFILSSKKLLLSDSGFYLCAWSVGTSGGSQYFGPGTRLLVL.

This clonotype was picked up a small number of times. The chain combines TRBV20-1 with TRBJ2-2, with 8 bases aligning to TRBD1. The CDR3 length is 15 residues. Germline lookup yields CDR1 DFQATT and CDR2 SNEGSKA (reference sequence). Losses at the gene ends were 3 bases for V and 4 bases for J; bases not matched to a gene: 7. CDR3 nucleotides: TGCAGTGCTAGTAGCCGGGACAGGCCCACCGGGGAGCTGTTTTTT. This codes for CSASSRDRPTGELFF.

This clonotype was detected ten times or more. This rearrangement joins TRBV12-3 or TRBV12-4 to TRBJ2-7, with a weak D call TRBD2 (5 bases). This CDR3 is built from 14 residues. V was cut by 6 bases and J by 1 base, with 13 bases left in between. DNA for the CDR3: TGTGCCAGCAGCTTGAGCGGTTTATCCTACGAGCAGTACTTC. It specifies CASSLSGLSYEQYF.

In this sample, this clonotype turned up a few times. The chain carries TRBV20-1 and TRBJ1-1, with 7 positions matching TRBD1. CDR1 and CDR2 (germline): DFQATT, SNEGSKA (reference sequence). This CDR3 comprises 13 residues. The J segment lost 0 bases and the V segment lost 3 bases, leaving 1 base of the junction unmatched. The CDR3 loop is CSARTGLNTEAFF. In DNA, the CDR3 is TGCAGTGCTAGGACAGGGTTGAACACTGAAGCTTTCTTT.

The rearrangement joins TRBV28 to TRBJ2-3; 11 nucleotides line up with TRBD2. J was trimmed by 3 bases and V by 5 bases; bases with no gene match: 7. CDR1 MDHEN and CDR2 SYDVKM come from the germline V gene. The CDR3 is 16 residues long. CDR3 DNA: TGTGCCAGCAGTCCTAGCGGGAGGCCCACAACAGATACGCAGTATTTT. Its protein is CASSPSGRPTTDTQYF.

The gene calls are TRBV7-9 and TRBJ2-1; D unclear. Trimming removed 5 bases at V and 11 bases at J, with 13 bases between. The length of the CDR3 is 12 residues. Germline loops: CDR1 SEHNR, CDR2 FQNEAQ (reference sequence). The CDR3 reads CASSHERYQQFF. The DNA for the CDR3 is TGTGCCAGCAGCCACGAACGATATCAGCAGTTCTTC. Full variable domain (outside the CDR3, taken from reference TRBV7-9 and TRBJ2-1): DTGVSQNPRHKITKRGQNVTFRCDPISEHNRLYWYRQTLGQGPEFLTYFQNEAQLEKSRLLSDRFSAERPKGSFSTLEIQRTEQGDSAMYLCASSHERYQQFFGPGTRLTVL.

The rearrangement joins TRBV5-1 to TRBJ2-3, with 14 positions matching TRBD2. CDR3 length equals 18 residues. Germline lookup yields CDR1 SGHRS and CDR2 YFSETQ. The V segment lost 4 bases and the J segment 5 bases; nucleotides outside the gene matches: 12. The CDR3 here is CASSKGLAGAGRGDTQYF. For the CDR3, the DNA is TGCGCCAGCAGCAAGGGACTAGCGGGAGCTGGCCGTGGAGATACGCAGTATTTT.

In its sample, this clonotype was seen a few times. The CDR3 DNA reads as TGTGCCAGCAGCACAAGGGTGGACACCGGGGAGCTGTTTTTT. It translates to CASSTRVDTGELFF. This rearrangement joins TRBV7-2 to TRBJ2-2, with unresolved D. The CDR3 totals 14 residues. The germline V gene has CDR1 SGHTA and CDR2 FQGNSA. V was shortened by 5 bases and J by 3 bases, with 10 bases between the two germline ends.

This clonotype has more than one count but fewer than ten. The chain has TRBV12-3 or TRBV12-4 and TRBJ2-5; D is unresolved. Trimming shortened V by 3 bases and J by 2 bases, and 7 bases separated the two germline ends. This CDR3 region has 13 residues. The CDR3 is CASSFWQQETQYF. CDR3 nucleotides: TGTGCCAGCAGTTTCTGGCAGCAAGAGACCCAGTACTTC.

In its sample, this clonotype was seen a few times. The CDR3 loop is CASRPDSMGYGYTF. The CDR3 DNA sequence: TGTGCCAGCAGGCCGGACTCAATGGGCTATGGCTACACCTTC. V is TRBV6-2 or TRBV6-3 and J is TRBJ1-2, with no clear D. Per the germline V gene, CDR1 is MNHEY and CDR2 is SVGEGT. V was clipped by 6 bases and J by 4 bases, with 15 bases between them. This CDR3 region has 14 residues.

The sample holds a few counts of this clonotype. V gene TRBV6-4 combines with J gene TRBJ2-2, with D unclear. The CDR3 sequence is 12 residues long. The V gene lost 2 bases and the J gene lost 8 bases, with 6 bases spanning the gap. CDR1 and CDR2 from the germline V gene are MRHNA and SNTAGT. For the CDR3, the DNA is TGTGCCAGCAGTGACATGGCAGGGGAGCTGTTTTTT. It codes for CASSDMAGELFF.

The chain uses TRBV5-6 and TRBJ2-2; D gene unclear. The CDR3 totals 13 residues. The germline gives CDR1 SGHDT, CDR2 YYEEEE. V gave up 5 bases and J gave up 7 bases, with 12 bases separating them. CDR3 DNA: TGTGCCAGCAGTTCTAGAGTGGGCGGGGAGCTGTTTTTT. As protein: CASSSRVGGELFF. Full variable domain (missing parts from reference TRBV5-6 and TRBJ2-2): DAGVTQSPTHLIKTRGQQVTLRCSPKSGHDTVSWYQQALGQGPQFIFQYYEEEERQRGNFPDRFSGHQFPNYSSELNVNALLLGDSALYLCASSSRVGGELFFGEGSRLTVL.

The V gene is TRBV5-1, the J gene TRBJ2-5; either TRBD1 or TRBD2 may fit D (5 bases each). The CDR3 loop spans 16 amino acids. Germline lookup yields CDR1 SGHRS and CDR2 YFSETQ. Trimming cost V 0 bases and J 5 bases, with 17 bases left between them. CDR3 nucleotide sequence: TGCGCCAGCAGCTTGGCCTGGGGCAGGGAGTGGGAGACCCAGTACTTC. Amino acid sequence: CASSLAWGREWETQYF.

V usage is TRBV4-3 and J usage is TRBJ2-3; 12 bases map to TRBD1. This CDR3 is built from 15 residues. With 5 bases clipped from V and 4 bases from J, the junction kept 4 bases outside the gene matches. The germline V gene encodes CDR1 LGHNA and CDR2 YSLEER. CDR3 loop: CASSSRDRGPDTQYF. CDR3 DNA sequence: TGCGCCAGCAGCAGCCGGGACAGGGGGCCAGATACGCAGTATTTT.

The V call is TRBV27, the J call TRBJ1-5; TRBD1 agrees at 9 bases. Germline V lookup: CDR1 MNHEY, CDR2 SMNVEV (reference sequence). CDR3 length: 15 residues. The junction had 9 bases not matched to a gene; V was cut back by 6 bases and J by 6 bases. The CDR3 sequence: CASRPPGQGGQPQHF. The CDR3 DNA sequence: TGTGCCAGCAGGCCACCGGGACAGGGTGGTCAGCCCCAGCATTTT.

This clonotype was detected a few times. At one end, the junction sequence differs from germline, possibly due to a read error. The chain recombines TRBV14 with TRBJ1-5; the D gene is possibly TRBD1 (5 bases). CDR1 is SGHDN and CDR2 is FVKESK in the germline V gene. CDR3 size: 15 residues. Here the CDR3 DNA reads TGTGCCAGCAGCCCCCGCAGAACGCACCGCTTACACAGGTATTTT. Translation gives CASSPRRTHRLHRYF.

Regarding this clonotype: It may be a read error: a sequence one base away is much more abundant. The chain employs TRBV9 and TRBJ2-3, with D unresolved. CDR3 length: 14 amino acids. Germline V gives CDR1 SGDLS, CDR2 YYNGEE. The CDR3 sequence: CASNVEVSTDTQYF. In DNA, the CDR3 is TGTGCCAGCAACGTAGAAGTTAGCACAGATACGCAGTATTTT. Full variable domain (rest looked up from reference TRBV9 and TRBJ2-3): DSGVTQTPKHLITATGQRVTLRCSPRSGDLSVYWYQQSLDQGLQFLIQYYNGEERAKGNILERFSAQQFPDLHSELNLSSLELGDSALYFCASNVEVSTDTQYFGPGTRLTVL.

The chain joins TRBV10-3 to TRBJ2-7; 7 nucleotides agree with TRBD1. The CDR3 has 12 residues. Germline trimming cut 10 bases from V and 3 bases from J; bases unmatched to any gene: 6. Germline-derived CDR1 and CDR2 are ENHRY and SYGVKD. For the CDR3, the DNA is TGTGCCACCCGGGACAGTAGCTACGAGCAGTACTTC. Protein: CATRDSSYEQYF.

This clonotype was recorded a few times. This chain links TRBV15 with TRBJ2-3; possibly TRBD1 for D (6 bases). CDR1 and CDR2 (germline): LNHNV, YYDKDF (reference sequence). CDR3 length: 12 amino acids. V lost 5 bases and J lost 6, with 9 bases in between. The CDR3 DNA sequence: TGTGCCACCAGCGGGGGACATGATACGCAGTATTTT. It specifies CATSGGHDTQYF.

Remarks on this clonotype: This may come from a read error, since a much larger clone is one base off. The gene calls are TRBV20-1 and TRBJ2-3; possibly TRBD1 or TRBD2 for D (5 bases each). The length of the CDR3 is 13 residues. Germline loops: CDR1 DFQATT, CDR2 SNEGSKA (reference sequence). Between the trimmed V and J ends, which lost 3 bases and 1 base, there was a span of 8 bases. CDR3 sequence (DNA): TGCAGTGCTAGGAGGGACGGCACAGATACGCAGTATTTT. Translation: CSARRDGTDTQYF.

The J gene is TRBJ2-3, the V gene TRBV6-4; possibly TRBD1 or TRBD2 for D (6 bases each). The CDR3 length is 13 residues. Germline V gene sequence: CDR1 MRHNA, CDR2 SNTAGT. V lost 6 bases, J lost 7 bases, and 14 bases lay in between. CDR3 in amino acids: CASSGGGRNTQYF. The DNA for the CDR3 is TGTGCCAGCAGCGGAGGGGGGCGGAATACGCAGTATTTT.

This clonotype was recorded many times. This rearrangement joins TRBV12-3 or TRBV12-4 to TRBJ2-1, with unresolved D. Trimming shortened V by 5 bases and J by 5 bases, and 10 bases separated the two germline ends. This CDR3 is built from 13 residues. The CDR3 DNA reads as TGTGCCAGCAGTCAACGACCCGACAATGAGCAGTTCTTC. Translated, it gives CASSQRPDNEQFF.

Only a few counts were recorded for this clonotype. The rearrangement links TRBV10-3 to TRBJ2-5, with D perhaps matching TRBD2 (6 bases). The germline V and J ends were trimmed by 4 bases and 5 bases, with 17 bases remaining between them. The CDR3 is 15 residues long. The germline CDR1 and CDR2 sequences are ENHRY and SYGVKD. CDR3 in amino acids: CAISAPGGIGETQYF. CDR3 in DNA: TGTGCCATCAGTGCTCCGGGCGGGATAGGGGAGACCCAGTACTTC.

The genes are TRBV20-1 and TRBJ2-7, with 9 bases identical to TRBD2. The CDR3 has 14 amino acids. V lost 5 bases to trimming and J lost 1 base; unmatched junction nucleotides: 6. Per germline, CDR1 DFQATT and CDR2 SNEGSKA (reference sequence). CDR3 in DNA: TGCAGTGCTGACTTCAGCGGGAGGTCCTACGAGCAGTACTTC. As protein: CSADFSGRSYEQYF.

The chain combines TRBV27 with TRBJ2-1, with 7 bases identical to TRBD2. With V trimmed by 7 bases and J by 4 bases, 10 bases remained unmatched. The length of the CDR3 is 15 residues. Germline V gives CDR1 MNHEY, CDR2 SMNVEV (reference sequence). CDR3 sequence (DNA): TGTGCCAGCAACATACTAGCGAGGGGATACAATGAGCAGTTCTTC. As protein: CASNILARGYNEQFF.